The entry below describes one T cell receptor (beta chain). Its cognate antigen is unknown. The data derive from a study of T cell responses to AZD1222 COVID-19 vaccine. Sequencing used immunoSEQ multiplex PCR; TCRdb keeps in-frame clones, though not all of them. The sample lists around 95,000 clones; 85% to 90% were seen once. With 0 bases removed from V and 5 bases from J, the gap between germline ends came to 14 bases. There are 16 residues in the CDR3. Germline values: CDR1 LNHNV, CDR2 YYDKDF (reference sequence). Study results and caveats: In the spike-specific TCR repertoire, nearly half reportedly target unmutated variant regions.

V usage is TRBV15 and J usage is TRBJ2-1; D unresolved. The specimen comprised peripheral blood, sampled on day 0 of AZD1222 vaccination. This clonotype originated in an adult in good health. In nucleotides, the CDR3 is TGTGCCACCAGCAGAGATCCTGGCCGGGTGAACAATGAGCAGTTCTTC. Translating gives CATSRDPGRVNNEQFF.